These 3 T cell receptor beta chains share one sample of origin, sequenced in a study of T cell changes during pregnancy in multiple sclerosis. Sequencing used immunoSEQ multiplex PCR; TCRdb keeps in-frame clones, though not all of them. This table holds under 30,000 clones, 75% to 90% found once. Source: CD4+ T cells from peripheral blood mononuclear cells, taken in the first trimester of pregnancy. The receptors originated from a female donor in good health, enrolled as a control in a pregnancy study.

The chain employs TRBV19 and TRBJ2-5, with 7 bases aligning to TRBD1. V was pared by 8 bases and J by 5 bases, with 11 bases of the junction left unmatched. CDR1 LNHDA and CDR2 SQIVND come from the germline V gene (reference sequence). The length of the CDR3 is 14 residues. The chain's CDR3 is CASRSTGVGETQYF. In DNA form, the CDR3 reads TGTGCCAGTCGATCCACAGGGGTAGGGGAGACCCAGTACTTC.

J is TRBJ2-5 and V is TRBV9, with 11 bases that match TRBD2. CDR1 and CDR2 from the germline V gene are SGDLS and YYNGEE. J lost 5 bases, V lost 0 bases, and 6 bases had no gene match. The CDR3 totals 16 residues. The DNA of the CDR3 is TGTGCCAGCAGCGTAGGAGGGTCTAGCGGGGGGGAGACCCAGTACTTC. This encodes CASSVGGSSGGETQYF.

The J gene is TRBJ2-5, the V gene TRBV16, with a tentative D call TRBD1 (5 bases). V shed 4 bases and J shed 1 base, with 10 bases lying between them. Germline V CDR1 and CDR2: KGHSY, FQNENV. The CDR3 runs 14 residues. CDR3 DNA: TGTGCCAGCAGCCGAGGACACCTCCAAGAGACCCAGTACTTC. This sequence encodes CASSRGHLQETQYF.